Described below is a single T cell receptor (beta chain) sequence and its context. Measured with immunoSEQ multiplex PCR; TCRdb has only the in-frame clones, and not every one. The table includes more than 30,000 clones, roughly nine tenths detected once. These data are taken from a study of graft-versus-host responses after intestinal transplantation. V was clipped by 1 base and J by 5 bases, with 16 bases between them. Germline V gene data show CDR1 as SEHNR and CDR2 as FQNEAQ (reference sequence). The CDR3 runs to 16 residues. Both intraepithelial and lamina propria lymphocytes were released by processing graft tissue.

The J gene is TRBJ2-3, the V gene TRBV7-9; no clear D. The sequenced sample was ileum tissue, obtained around 190 days after intestinal transplant. The TCR comes from a human patient who received an intestinal transplant, so some T cells may come from the graft donor. This CDR3 is CASSLVGQPLGDTQYF. The CDR3 DNA follows: TGTGCCAGCAGCTTAGTGGGCCAGCCCCTGGGAGATACGCAGTATTTT.